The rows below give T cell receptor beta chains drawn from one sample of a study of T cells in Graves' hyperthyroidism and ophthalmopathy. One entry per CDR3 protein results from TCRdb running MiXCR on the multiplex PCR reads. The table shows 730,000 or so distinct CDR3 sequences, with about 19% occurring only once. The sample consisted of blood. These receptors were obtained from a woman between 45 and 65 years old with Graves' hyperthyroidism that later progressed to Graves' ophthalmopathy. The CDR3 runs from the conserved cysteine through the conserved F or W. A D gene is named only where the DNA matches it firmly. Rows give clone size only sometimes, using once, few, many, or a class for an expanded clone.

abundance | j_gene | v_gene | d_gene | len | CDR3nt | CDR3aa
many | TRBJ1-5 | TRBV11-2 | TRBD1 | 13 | TGTGCCAGCAGCCCCGAGGGGGCCCAGCCCCAGCATTTT | CASSPEGAQPQHF
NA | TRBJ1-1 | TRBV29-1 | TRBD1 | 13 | TGCAGCGCTACGACAGGGGAAGGCACTGAAGCTTCCTTT | CSATTGEGTEASF
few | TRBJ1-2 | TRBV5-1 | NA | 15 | TGCGCCAGCAGCTTGGCCGTAAGAGGGGAAGGTGGCTACACCTTC | CASSLAVRGEGGYTF
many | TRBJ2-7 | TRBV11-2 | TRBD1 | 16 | TGTGCCAGCAGCCCGAGCTGGGACAGGGGGACCTACGAGCAGTACTTC | CASSPSWDRGTYEQYF
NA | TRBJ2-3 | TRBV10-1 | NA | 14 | TGCGCCAGCAGTTCGCGGGGAGCGATAGATACGCAGTATTTT | CASSSRGAIDTQYF
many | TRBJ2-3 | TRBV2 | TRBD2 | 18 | TGTGCCAGCAGTCCGCCCAGAGTCGGCGGGGGGTCCACAGATACGCAGTATTTT | CASSPPRVGGGSTDTQYF
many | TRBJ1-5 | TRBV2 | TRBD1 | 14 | TGTGCCAGCAGACAGGGGGGGTTCCTGCAGCCCCAGCATTTT | CASRQGGFLQPQHF
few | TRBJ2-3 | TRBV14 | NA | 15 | TGTGCCAGCAGCCAAGATCCGGGTTGGGGAGATACGCAGTATTTT | CASSQDPGWGDTQYF
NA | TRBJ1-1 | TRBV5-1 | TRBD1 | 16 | TGCGCCAGCAGCGTTGGACAGGGGGCCAGAGGCACTGAAGCTTTCTTT | CASSVGQGARGTEAFF
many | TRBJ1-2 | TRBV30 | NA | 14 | TGTGCCTGGAGGATCGGACAGCGAAACTATGGCTACACCTTC | CAWRIGQRNYGYTF
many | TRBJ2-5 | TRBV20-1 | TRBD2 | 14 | TGCAGTGCTATACCGGGACTAGCGGAAGAGACCCAGTACTTC | CSAIPGLAEETQYF
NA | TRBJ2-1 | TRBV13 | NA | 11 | TGTGCCAGCAGCCTCGGGGAGGAGGAGTTCTTC | CASSLGEEEFF
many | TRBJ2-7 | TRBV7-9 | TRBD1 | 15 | TGTGCCAGCAGCGCTCCGGGACAGGGAATCTACGAGCAGTACTTC | CASSAPGQGIYEQYF
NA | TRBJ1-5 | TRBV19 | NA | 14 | TGTGCCAGTAGTATATCGTCGGGGAATCAGCCCCAGCATTTT | CASSISSGNQPQHF
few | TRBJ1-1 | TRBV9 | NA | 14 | TGTGCCAGCAGCGAGACGGCTTGGGTGGGTGAAGCTTTCTTT | CASSETAWVGEAFF
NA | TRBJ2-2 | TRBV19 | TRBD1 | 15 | TGTGCCAGTAGTCCCTCCGGGACAGGGAGAGGGGAGCTGTTTTTT | CASSPSGTGRGELFF
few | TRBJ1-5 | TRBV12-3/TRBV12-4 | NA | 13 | TGTGCCAGCAGTTTAAACGGGGCCGAGCCCCAGCATTTT | CASSLNGAEPQHF
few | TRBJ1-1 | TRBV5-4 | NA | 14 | TGTGCCAGCAGCTTGGGGGCTATAAACACTGAAGCTTTCTTT | CASSLGAINTEAFF
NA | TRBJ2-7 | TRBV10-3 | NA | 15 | TGTGCCATCAGTGACCAGACTCGGAGCTCCTACGAGCAGTACTTC | CAISDQTRSSYEQYF
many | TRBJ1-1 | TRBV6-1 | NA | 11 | TGTGCCAGCAGGAGGGACCTCGAAGCTTTCTTT | CASRRDLEAFF
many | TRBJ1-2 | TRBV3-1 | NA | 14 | TGTGCCAGCAGCCAAGATCGGCGGGGCTCTGGCTACACCTTC | CASSQDRRGSGYTF
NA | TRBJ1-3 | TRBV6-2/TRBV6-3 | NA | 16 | TGTGCCAGCAGTTACTCTTCACGGATCTCTGGAAACACCATATATTTT | CASSYSSRISGNTIYF
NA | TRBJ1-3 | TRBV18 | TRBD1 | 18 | TGTGCCAGCTCACCACCCCAGGGACAGGGGAGCGGTGGAAACACCATATATTTT | CASSPPQGQGSGGNTIYF
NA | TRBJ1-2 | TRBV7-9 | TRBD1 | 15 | TGTGCCAGCAGCTCAGCAACAGGGGCTTACTATGGCTACACCTTC | CASSSATGAYYGYTF
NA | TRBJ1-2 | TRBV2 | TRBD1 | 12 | TGTGCCAGCATAGACAGGGAAGATGGCTACACCTTC | CASIDREDGYTF
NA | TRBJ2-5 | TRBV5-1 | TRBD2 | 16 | TGCGCCAGCAGGACCGATACGCGGGGGAAGCAAGAGACCCAGTACTTC | CASRTDTRGKQETQYF
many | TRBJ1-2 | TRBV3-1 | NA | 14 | TGTGCCAGCAGCTACGACAGTGCTATCTATGGCTACACCTTC | CASSYDSAIYGYTF
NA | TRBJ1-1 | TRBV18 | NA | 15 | TGTGCCAGCTCACCAATTAGGACAGAGAACACTGAAGCTTTCTTT | CASSPIRTENTEAFF
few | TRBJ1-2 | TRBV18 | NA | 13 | TGTGCCAGCTCACCACTTTCCGACTATGGCTACACCTTC | CASSPLSDYGYTF
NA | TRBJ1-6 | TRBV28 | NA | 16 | TGTGCCAGCAGTTTAACAGGCCGTGGGGGGAATTCACCCCTCCACTTT | CASSLTGRGGNSPLHF
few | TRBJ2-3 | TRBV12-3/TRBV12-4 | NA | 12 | TGTGCCAGCAGACCCGGCGAGCGGACGCAGTATTTT | CASRPGERTQYF
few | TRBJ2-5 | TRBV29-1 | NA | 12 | TGCAGCGCAATCGGACAGAAAGAGACCCAGTACTTC | CSAIGQKETQYF